The entry that follows covers one T cell receptor beta chain sequence. This record belongs to a study of blood T cell repertoires in COVID-19. At the level of the study: Sites in the United States, Italy and Spain provided acute and convalescent COVID-19 samples. T cells, B-cell-depleted T cells, or PBMCs supplied cDNA or gDNA.

Germline V gene data show CDR1 as SEHNR and CDR2 as FQNEAQ (reference sequence). The CDR3 has 12 amino acids. Trimming stripped 5 bases from V and 10 bases from J, with 12 bases between. Original data processing: Cell counts per sample came from amplifying reference gene primers. The data were produced by immunoSEQ multiplex PCR, yet TCRdb's version contains in-frame clones alone and is incomplete. For V, J and clone size, that table is used; D and trimming come from the DNA. This sample carries 70,000 or so clones, over 70% of them seen once, and the ten largest clones take roughly 20%. The chain is built from TRBV7-9 and TRBJ2-1; D unclear. This clonotype originated in a man aged 70 or older with acute or convalescent COVID-19. The sequencing input was peripheral blood. CDR3 in DNA: TGTGCCAGCAGCCCCCCTCCCCCCGAGCAGTTCTTC. It yields the protein CASSPPPPEQFF.